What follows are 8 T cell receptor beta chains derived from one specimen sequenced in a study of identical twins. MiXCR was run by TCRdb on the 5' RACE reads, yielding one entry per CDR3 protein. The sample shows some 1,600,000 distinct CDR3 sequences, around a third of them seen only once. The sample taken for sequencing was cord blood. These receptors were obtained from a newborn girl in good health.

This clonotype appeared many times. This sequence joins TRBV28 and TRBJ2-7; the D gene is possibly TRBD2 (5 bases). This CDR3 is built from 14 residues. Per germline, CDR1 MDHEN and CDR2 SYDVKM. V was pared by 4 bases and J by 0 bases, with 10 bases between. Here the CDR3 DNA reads TGTGCCAGCAGTTCTTGGGAGAGCTCCTACGAGCAGTACTTC. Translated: CASSSWESSYEQYF.

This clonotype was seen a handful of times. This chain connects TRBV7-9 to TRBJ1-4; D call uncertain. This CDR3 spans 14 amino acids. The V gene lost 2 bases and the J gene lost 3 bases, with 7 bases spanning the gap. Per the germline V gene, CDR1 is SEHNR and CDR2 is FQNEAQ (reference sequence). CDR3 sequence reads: CASSLLTANEKLFF. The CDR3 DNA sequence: TGTGCCAGCAGCTTACTGACGGCTAATGAAAAACTGTTTTTT.

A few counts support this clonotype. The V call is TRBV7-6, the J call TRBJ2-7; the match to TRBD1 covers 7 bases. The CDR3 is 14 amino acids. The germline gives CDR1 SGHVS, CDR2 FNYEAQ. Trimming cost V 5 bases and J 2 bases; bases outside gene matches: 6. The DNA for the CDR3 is TGTGCCAGCAGCGTACACAGGGGAACCTACGAGCAGTACTTC. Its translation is CASSVHRGTYEQYF.

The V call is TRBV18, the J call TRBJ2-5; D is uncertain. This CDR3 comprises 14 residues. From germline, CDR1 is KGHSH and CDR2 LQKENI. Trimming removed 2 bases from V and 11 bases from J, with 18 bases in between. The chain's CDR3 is CASSPGIVLYEQYF. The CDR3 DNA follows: TGTGCCAGCTCACCAGGAATAGTACTGTATGAGCAGTACTTC.

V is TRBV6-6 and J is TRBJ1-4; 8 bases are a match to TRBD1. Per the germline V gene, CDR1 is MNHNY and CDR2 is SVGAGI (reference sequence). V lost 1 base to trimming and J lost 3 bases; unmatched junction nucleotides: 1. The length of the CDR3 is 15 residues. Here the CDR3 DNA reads TGTGCCAGCAGTTACTTGACAGGGGCTAATGAAAAACTGTTTTTT. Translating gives CASSYLTGANEKLFF.

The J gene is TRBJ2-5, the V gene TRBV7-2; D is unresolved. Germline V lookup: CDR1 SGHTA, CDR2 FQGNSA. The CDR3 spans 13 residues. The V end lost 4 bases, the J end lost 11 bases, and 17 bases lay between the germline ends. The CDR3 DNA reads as TGTGCCAGCAGCTCACAGAGGTACAATGAGCAGTACTTC. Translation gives CASSSQRYNEQYF.

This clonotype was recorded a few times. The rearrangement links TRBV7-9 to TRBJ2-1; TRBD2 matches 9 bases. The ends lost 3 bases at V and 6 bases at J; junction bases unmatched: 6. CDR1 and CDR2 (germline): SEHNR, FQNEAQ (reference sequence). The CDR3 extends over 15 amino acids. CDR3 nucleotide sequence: TGTGCCAGCAGCTTCGGCGGGAGGGTTAGCAATGAGCAGTTCTTC. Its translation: CASSFGGRVSNEQFF.

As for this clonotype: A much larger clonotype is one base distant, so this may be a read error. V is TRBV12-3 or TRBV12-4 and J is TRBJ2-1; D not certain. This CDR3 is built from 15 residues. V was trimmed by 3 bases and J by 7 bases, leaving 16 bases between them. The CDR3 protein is CASSFPNSEGNEQFF. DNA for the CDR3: TGTGCCAGCAGTTTCCCCAATTCAGAAGGGAATGAGCAGTTCTTC.